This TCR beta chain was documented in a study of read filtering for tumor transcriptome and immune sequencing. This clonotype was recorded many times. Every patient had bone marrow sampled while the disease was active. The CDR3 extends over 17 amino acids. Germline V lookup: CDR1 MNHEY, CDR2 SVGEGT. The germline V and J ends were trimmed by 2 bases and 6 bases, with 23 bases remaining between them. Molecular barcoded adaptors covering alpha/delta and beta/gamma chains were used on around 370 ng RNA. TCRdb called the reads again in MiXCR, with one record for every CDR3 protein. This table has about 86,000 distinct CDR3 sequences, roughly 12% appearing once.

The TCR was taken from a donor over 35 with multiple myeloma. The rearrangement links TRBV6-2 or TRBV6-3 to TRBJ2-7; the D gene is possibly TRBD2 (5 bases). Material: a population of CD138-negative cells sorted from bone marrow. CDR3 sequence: CASSYNPGGHRFGEQYF. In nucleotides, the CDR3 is TGTGCCAGCAGTTACAATCCCGGAGGCCATCGTTTTGGCGAGCAGTACTTC.